This T cell receptor (beta chain) derives from a study of T-cell memory formation after mild COVID-19 (dated by TCRdb to the early 2020s). As for the study more broadly: TCR sequence clusters from the two donors were largely donor specific. The cohort comprised two young, previously healthy adult volunteers, one female and one male. T-cell clones expanding and contracting after mild COVID-19 in two donors were tracked by longitudinal TCRalpha and TCRbeta repertoire sequencing.

What the authors observed across the whole study: Whether the second-wave clones peaking on day 37 were SARS-CoV-2 specific was not confirmed. Some responding clones were detected in pre-infection memory, which suggested that pre-existing cross-reactive memory T cells had joined the SARS-CoV-2 response. Contracting CD4+ clones were located mainly in the CM and EM memory subsets, whereas CD8+ clones were found to be enriched in EMRA. Balanced CD4/CD8 phenotypes were observed for clones contracting from day 15 to 85, whereas a bias towards CD4+ was observed for a second wave of clones expanding from day 15 to 37. Only two mild cases were covered by the study, and larger cohorts that include severe cases with pre-infection samples were considered necessary.

CDR1 MNHEY and CDR2 SVGAGI were looked up in the germline V gene. After removal of 7 bases from V and 8 bases from J, the junction retains 6 bases not matched to a gene. The CDR3 holds 13 amino acids from the cysteine to the phenylalanine. The kept DNA is CDR3 alone, 39 bases in frame from the first base. A note on this clonotype: The antigen it recognizes is unknown. No base quality values were provided; no much bigger clone lies one nucleotide off.

Ficoll-Paque density gradient centrifugation was the method used to isolate PBMCs. TCRdb lists the instrument as Illumina NovaSeq 6000. TCRalpha and TCRbeta cDNA libraries were built by 5'RACE with constant-segment primers, adding sample barcodes and unique molecular identifiers. Trizol reagent was used to extract RNA from every sample. The libraries were amplified in two PCR steps, and the second step added a second sample barcode and Illumina TruSeq adapters. Sequencing of the libraries was done on an Illumina NovaSeq, producing 2 x 150 bp paired-end reads. As for how the authors treated the data: Demultiplexing of reads and collapsing into UMI-guided consensus sequences were performed with migec v1.2.7. With mixcr v2.1.11, UMI consensuses were aligned to TRA and TRB V and J templates and assembled into clonotypes. A clonotype was counted as expanded or contracted only if both edgeR and NoisET called the change significant, with noise models trained on biological replicates. For edgeR calls, a false discovery rate-adjusted p below 0.01 and a log2 fold-change threshold of 1 were applied. As an exploratory analysis of dynamics, PCA with hierarchical clustering was applied to max-normalized trajectories of the 1000 most abundant clonotypes. The CD4 or CD8 phenotype of responding clones was assigned using the separately sequenced CD4+ and CD8+ repertoires. TCRdb reprocessing: public reads trimmed at Q25 with fastp, clones called with MiXCR, in-frame beta chains kept. All rows with the same CDR3 protein become a single entry with the most common DNA and genes. Clone size and V and J calls follow TCRdb, not the original study. Recorded for this sample are roughly 600,000 distinct CDR3 sequences; roughly 18% of them occurred a single time. Clones ranked in the top ten supply around 12% of the sample.

This clonotype was obtained from an adult woman who had mild COVID-19 (a few samples of this study predate the infection). The sample titles of this study are shuffled in the database, so cell type and time point are left out; the donor was told from shared clones. The sequenced sample was PBMCs or a T cell subset sorted from them (not recorded which). The sequence joins TRBV6-5 to TRBJ2-1; 9 junctional bases match TRBD2. The encoded CDR3 is CASTKLAGYEQFF. Read as DNA, the sequence is TGTGCCAGCACCAAACTAGCGGGCTATGAGCAGTTCTTC.